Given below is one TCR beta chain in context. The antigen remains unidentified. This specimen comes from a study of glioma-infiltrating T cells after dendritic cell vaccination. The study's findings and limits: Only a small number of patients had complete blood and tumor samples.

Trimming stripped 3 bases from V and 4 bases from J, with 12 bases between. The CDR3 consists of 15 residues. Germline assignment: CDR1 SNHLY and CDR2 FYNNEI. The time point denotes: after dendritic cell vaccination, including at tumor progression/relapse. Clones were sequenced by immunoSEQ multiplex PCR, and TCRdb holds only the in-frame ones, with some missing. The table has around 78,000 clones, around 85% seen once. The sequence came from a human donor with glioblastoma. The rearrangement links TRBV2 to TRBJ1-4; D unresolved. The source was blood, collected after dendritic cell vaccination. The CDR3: CASSDGVRYNEKLFF. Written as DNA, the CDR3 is TGTGCCAGCAGTGACGGGGTCCGATATAATGAAAAACTGTTTTTT.